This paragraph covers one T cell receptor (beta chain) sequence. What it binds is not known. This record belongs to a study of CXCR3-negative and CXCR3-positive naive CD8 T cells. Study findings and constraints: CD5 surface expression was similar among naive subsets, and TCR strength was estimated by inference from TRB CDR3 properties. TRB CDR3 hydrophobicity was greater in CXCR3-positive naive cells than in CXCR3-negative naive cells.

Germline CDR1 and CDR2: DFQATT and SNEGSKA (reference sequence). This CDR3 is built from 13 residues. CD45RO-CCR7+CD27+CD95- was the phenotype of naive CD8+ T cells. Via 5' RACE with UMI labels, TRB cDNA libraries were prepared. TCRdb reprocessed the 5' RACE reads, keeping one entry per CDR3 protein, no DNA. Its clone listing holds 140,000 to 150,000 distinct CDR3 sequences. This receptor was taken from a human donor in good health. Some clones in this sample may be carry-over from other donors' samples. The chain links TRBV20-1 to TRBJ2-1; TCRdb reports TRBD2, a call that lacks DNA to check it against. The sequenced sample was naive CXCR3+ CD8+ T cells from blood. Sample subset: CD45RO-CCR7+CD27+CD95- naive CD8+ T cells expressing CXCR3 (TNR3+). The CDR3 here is CSARTSGEPEQFF.